Each of the 21 T cell receptor beta chains below was sequenced from the same sample in a study of OX40 agonist ivuxolimab in advanced cancers. Measured with immunoSEQ multiplex PCR; TCRdb has only the in-frame clones, and not every one. Here the sample spans about 48,000 clones, 65% to 85% being singletons. This specimen was CD4+ or CD8+ T cells sorted from blood, taken in a trial of the OX40 agonist ivuxolimab. The source is an adult with an advanced solid tumor such as melanoma, head and neck, liver or kidney cancer.

The chain has TRBV27 and TRBJ2-5; possible D gene TRBD1, 5 bases. The CDR3 sequence is 16 residues long. The germline V and J ends were trimmed by 9 bases and 4 bases, with 24 bases remaining between them. In germline, CDR1 is MNHEY, CDR2 SMNVEV (reference sequence). The CDR3 DNA reads as TGTGCCAGGTTGATTGACAGACATCAAGTCGTAGAGACCCAGTACTTC. Its translation is CARLIDRHQVVETQYF.

The chain joins TRBV5-8 to TRBJ2-1; perhaps TRBD2 as D (6 bases). Per germline, CDR1 SGHTS and CDR2 YDEGEE. This CDR3 comprises 11 residues. Trimming left V 7 bases short and J 9 bases short, with 11 bases between. The CDR3 loop reads CASQTRGEQFF. The CDR3 DNA reads TGTGCCAGCCAGACTAGGGGTGAGCAGTTCTTC.

The rearrangement uses TRBV29-1 and TRBJ2-3, with TRBD2 matching 8 bases. This CDR3 has 15 amino acids. CDR1 is SQVTM, CDR2 ANQGSEA, per germline. J gave up 4 bases and V 6 bases, and 12 bases lay outside the gene matches. CDR3 residues: CSVRNSGVVADTQYF. The CDR3 nucleotides are TGCAGCGTACGAAATAGCGGGGTTGTAGCAGATACGCAGTATTTT.

The DNA for the CDR3 is TGTGCCAGTAGTTTTGAAGAGACCCAGTACTTC. It codes for CASSFEETQYF. The chain uses TRBV19 and TRBJ2-5, with D unclear. The germline CDR1 and CDR2 sequences are LNHDA and SQIVND (reference sequence). The CDR3 runs to 11 residues. V was pared by 5 bases and J by 3 bases, with 4 bases between.

The chain employs TRBV9 and TRBJ2-5, with unresolved D. The CDR3 is 13 amino acids. V lost 4 bases to trimming and J lost 1 base, with 8 bases between them. Germline loops: CDR1 SGDLS, CDR2 YYNGEE. The CDR3 coding sequence is TGTGCCAGCAGCCCGACAAGCCAAGAGACCCAGTACTTC. This sequence encodes CASSPTSQETQYF.

The CDR3 sequence is CASSLLGELYNEQFF. CDR3 sequence (DNA): TGTGCCAGCAGCTTGCTCGGGGAGCTCTACAATGAGCAGTTCTTC. The chain combines TRBV5-4 with TRBJ2-1; TRBD2 is a possible D gene (5 bases). V was pared by 1 base and J by 3 bases, with 11 bases between. Germline V gene data show CDR1 as SGHNT and CDR2 as YYREEE (reference sequence). The CDR3 spans 15 residues.

J is TRBJ2-1 and V is TRBV15; D gene unclear. The CDR3 has 12 residues. Germline V lookup: CDR1 LNHNV, CDR2 YYDKDF (reference sequence). V was clipped by 5 bases and J by 9 bases, with 11 bases between them. CDR3 sequence (DNA): TGTGCCACCAGCCGTTTCGGGTCTGAGCAGTTCTTC. This sequence encodes CATSRFGSEQFF.

There are a few counts of this clone. The chain is built from TRBV7-9 and TRBJ1-6; 7 bases map to TRBD1. CDR1 and CDR2 (germline): SEHNR, FQNEAQ (reference sequence). The CDR3 has 16 amino acids. V dropped 5 bases and J dropped 9; count of bases not matched to a gene: 13. This chain's CDR3 is CASSPRGGQLSSPLHF. For the CDR3, the DNA is TGTGCCAGCAGCCCGCGTGGGGGACAGTTGAGTTCACCCCTCCACTTT.

The chain joins TRBV18 to TRBJ1-6, with 8 nucleotides matching TRBD1. The CDR3 spans 17 residues. J was trimmed by 0 bases and V by 6 bases; bases with no gene match: 7. The germline V gene has CDR1 KGHSH and CDR2 LQKENI. CDR3 residues: CASSRDRRSSYNSPLHF. The CDR3 coding sequence is TGTGCCAGCTCCCGGGACAGGCGGAGCTCCTATAATTCACCCCTCCACTTT. Variable domain in full (rest from reference TRBV18 and TRBJ1-6): NAGVMQNPRHLVRRRGQEARLRCSPMKGHSHVYWYRQLPEEGLKFMVYLQKENIIDESGMPKERFSAEFPKEGPSILRIQQVVRGDSAAYFCASSRDRRSSYNSPLHFGNGTRLTVT.

The chain is built from TRBV28 and TRBJ1-1, with no clear D. The CDR3 is 15 residues long. V lost 6 bases to trimming and J lost 1 base, with 15 bases between them. CDR1 is MDHEN and CDR2 is SYDVKM in the germline V gene. The CDR3 DNA sequence: TGTGCCAGCAGGGGATCAGGCCTGGGGAACACTGAAGCTTTCTTT. Its protein product is CASRGSGLGNTEAFF. Combining the CDR3 with reference TRBV28 and TRBJ1-1 gives the whole variable domain DVKVTQSSRYLVKRTGEKVFLECVQDMDHENMFWYRQDPGLGLRLIYFSYDVKMKEKGDIPEGYSVSREKKERFSLILESASTNQTSMYLCASRGSGLGNTEAFFGQGTRLTVV.

The chain uses TRBV13 and TRBJ2-1; 10 bases agree with TRBD1. This CDR3 contains 20 residues. Germline V gene data show CDR1 as PRHDT and CDR2 as FYEKMQ (reference sequence). J gave up 0 bases and V 5 bases, and 16 bases lay outside the gene matches. The CDR3 DNA reads as TGTGCCAGCAGCCCGGGCTTGTGGGGACAGGGGTACGGCTCCTACAATGAGCAGTTCTTC. It is translated as CASSPGLWGQGYGSYNEQFF.

This chain uses TRBV11-1 with TRBJ2-7, with TRBD2 matching 10 bases. The CDR3 is made up of 17 amino acids. J was trimmed by 6 bases and V by 3 bases; bases with no gene match: 14. Germline V lookup: CDR1 SGHAT, CDR2 FQDESV (reference sequence). The CDR3 DNA follows: TGTGCCAGCAGCTTTACGCCTAGCGGGAGTTCAAGTAGCGAGCAGTACTTC. It yields the protein CASSFTPSGSSSSEQYF. Based on the CDR3 plus reference TRBV11-1 and TRBJ2-7, the full variable domain is EAEVAQSPRYKITEKSQAVAFWCDPISGHATLYWYRQILGQGPELLVQFQDESVVDDSQLPKDRFSAERLKGVDSTLKIQPAELGDSAMYLCASSFTPSGSSSSEQYFGPGTRLTVT.

The rearrangement links TRBV5-4 to TRBJ1-2, with unresolved D. Germline V lookup: CDR1 SGHNT, CDR2 YYREEE (reference sequence). Between the trimmed V and J ends, which lost 2 bases and 5 bases, there was a span of 7 bases. The CDR3 length is 12 residues. The CDR3 coding sequence is TGTGCCAGCAGCTTAGAACCGTATGGCTACACCTTC. This codes for CASSLEPYGYTF.

The chain couples TRBV10-3 to TRBJ2-7; 8 bases are shared with TRBD1. CDR3 length equals 14 residues. V shed 11 bases and J 2 bases; nucleotides not matched to a gene: 11. Germline V gene lookup returns CDR1 ENHRY and CDR2 SYGVKD. As DNA, the CDR3 is TGTGCCGTAGGCAGGGGGCGCGTTACCTACGAGCAGTACTTC. It specifies CAVGRGRVTYEQYF.

The rearrangement joins TRBV11-3 to TRBJ2-2; perhaps TRBD2 as D (6 bases). The CDR3 covers 15 residues. Germline V CDR1 and CDR2: SGHNT, YENEEA. Trimming stripped 2 bases from V and 7 bases from J, with 14 bases between. CDR3 region: CASSLQGGEDGELFF. The CDR3 DNA reads TGTGCCAGCAGCTTACAGGGAGGCGAGGACGGGGAGCTGTTTTTT.

V is TRBV2 and J is TRBJ2-2; D is unclear. The CDR3 totals 13 residues. The germline V and J ends were trimmed by 4 bases and 4 bases, with 7 bases remaining between them. The germline gives CDR1 SNHLY, CDR2 FYNNEI. CDR3 in amino acids: CASSGGGTGELFF. In nucleotides, the CDR3 is TGTGCCAGCAGTGGGGGTGGCACCGGGGAGCTGTTTTTT.

The V gene is TRBV7-8, the J gene TRBJ2-7; perhaps D is TRBD1 or TRBD2 (5 bases each). The V and J ends lost 5 bases and 5 bases respectively, with 28 bases between them. Germline-derived CDR1 and CDR2 are SGHVS and FQNEAQ. The CDR3 spans 18 residues. The CDR3 sequence is CASSTHRDPGERRNEQYF. CDR3 sequence (DNA): TGTGCCAGCAGCACACACCGGGACCCGGGCGAGCGTAGGAACGAGCAGTACTTC.

This clone was detected once. The rearrangement joins TRBV5-4 to TRBJ2-1; 14 bases are shared with TRBD2. The V segment lost 0 bases and the J segment 7 bases; nucleotides outside the gene matches: 12. The V gene's germline CDR1 is SGHNT and CDR2 YYREEE (reference sequence). CDR3 size: 19 residues. The CDR3 DNA reads TGTGCCAGCAGCTTGGTTCTTTTGGATGGGACTAGCGGGAGTAATGAGCAGTTCTTC. Translated: CASSLVLLDGTSGSNEQFF.

This chain links TRBV14 with TRBJ2-2; D might be TRBD1 (6 bases). The V and J ends lost 0 bases and 3 bases respectively, with 11 bases between them. There are 16 residues in the CDR3. From germline, CDR1 is SGHDN and CDR2 FVKESK. The CDR3 sequence is CASSQDLDSYTGELFF. The CDR3 DNA is TGTGCCAGCAGCCAAGACTTGGACAGTTACACCGGGGAGCTGTTTTTT.

V gene TRBV20-1 combines with J gene TRBJ2-1; D uncertain. Germline values: CDR1 DFQATT, CDR2 SNEGSKA (reference sequence). With 6 bases removed from V and 6 bases from J, the gap between germline ends came to 9 bases. The CDR3 loop spans 11 amino acids. Here the CDR3 reads CSATTSNEQFF. The CDR3 DNA reads as TGCAGTGCGACAACTTCCAATGAGCAGTTCTTC.

The V and J genes are TRBV6-6 and TRBJ2-7; D is undetermined. Trimming cost V 0 bases and J 7 bases, with 4 bases left between them. CDR1 is MNHNY, CDR2 SVGAGI, per germline (reference sequence). CDR3 length: 11 amino acids. CDR3 bases: TGTGCCAGCAGTTACTCGGATGAGCAGTACTTC. Its translation: CASSYSDEQYF.